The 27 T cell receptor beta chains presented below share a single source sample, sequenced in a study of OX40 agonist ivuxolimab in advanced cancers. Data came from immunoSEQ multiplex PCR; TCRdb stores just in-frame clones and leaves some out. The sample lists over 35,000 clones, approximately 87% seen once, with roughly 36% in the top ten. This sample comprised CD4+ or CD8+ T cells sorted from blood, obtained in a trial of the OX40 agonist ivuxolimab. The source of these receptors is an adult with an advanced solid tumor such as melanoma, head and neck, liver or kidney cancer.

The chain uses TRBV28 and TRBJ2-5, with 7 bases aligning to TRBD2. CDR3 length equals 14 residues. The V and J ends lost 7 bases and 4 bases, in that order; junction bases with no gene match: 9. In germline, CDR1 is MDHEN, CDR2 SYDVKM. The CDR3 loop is CASNNPRGGETQYF. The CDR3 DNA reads TGTGCCAGCAATAATCCCCGCGGGGGAGAGACCCAGTACTTC.

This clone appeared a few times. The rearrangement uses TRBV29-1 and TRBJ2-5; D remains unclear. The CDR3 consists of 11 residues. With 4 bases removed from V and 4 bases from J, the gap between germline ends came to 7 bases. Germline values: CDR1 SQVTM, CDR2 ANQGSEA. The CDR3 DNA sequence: TGCAGCGTTGGGCCGGGAGAGACCCAGTACTTC. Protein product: CSVGPGETQYF.

The CDR3 sequence is CAIAGGTNEQFF. The DNA of the CDR3 is TGTGCCATTGCGGGGGGGACCAATGAGCAGTTCTTC. This chain uses TRBV10-3 with TRBJ2-1; 9 bases align to TRBD2. The junction had 3 bases not matched to a gene; V was cut back by 9 bases and J by 6 bases. The CDR3 contains 12 residues. Germline V lookup: CDR1 ENHRY, CDR2 SYGVKD.

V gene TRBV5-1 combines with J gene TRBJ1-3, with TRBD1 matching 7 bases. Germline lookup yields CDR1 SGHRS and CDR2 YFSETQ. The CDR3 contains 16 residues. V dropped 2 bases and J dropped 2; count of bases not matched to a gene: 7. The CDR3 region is CASSFGQAGPGNTIYF. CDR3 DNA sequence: TGCGCCAGCAGCTTCGGACAGGCGGGTCCTGGAAACACCATATATTTT. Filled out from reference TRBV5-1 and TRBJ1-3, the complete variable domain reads KAGVTQTPRYLIKTRGQQVTLSCSPISGHRSVSWYQQTPGQGLQFLFEYFSETQRNKGNFPGRFSGRQFSNSRSEMNVSTLELGDSALYLCASSFGQAGPGNTIYFGEGSWLTVV.

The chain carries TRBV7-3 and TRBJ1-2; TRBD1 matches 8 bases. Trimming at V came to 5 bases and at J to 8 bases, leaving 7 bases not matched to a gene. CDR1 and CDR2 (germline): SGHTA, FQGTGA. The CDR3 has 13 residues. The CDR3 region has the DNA TGTGCCAGCAGCCGAGACAGGGGCGAGGGCTACACCTTC. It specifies CASSRDRGEGYTF.

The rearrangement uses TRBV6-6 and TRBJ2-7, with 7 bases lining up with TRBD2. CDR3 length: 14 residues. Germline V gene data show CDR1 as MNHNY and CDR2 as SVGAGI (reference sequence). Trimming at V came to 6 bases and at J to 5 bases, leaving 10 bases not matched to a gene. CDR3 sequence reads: CASSSRGSWDEQYF. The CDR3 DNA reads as TGTGCCAGCAGCTCCCGCGGGAGTTGGGACGAGCAGTACTTC.

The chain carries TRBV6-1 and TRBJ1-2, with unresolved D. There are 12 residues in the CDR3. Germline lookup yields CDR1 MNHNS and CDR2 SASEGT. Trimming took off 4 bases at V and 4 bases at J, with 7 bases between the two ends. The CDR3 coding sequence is TGTGCCAGCAGTGGTGGGATCTATGGCTACACCTTC. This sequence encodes CASSGGIYGYTF.

The CDR3 loop is CASSLRLAYETQYF. For the CDR3, the DNA is TGTGCCAGCAGCTTAAGGCTAGCATACGAGACCCAGTACTTC. The V gene is TRBV7-6, the J gene TRBJ2-5; D may be TRBD2 (5 bases). Germline V lookup: CDR1 SGHVS, CDR2 FNYEAQ. Trimming took off 2 bases at V and 5 bases at J, with 12 bases between the two ends. The CDR3 consists of 14 residues.

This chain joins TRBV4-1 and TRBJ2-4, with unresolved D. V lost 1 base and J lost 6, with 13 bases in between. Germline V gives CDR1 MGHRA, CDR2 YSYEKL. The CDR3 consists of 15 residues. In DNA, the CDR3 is TGCGCCAGCAGCCAAGTCACCGCCGGCGGAAACATTCAGTACTTC. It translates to CASSQVTAGGNIQYF.

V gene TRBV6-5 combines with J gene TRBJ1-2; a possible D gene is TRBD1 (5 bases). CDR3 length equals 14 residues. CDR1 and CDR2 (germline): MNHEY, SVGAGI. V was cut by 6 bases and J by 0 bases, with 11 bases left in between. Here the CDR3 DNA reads TGTGCCAGCAGGGGGACGATATCTAACTATGGCTACACCTTC. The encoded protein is CASRGTISNYGYTF.

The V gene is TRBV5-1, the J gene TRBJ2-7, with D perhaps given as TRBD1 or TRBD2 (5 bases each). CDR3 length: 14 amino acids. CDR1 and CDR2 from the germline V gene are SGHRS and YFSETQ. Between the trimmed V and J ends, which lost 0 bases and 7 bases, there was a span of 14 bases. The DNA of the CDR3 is TGCGCCAGCAGCTTGGCCCAAGGGACGGGTGAGCAGTACTTC. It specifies CASSLAQGTGEQYF.

This CDR3 is CASSDRGESETQYF. CDR3 DNA: TGCGCCAGCTCCGACAGGGGGGAATCAGAGACCCAGTACTTC. The gene calls are TRBV10-1 and TRBJ2-5, with 9 bases aligning to TRBD1. Trimming took 8 bases from V and 4 from J; bases not matched to a gene: 8. The CDR3 totals 14 residues. Germline V gene data show CDR1 as WNHNN and CDR2 as SYGVQD (reference sequence).

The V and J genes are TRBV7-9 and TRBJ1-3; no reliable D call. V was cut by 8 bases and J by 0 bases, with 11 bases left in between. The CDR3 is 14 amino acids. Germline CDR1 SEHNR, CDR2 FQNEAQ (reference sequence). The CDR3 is CASGEAISGNTIYF. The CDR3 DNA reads TGTGCCAGCGGGGAGGCGATCTCTGGAAACACCATATATTTT.

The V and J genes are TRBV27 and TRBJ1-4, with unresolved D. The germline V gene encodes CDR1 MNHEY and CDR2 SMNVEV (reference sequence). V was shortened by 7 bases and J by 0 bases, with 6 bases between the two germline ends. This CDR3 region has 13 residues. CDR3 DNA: TGTGCCAGCAACGGCACAACTAATGAAAAACTGTTTTTT. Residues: CASNGTTNEKLFF.

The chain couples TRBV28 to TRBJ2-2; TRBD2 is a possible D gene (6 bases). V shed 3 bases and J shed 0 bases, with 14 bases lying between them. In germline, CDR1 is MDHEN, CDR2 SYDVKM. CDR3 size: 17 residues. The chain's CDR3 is CASSFGVAGPNTGELFF. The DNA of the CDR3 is TGTGCCAGCAGTTTTGGGGTCGCGGGGCCGAACACCGGGGAGCTGTTTTTT.

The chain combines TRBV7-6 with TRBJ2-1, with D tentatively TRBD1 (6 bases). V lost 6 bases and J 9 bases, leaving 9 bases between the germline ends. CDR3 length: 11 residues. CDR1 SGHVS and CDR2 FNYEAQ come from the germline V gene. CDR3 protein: CASSRGGEQFF. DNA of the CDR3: TGTGCCAGCAGTCGAGGGGGTGAGCAGTTCTTC. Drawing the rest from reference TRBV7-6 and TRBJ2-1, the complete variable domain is GAGVSQSPRYKVTKRGQDVALRCDPISGHVSLYWYRQALGQGPEFLTYFNYEAQQDKSGLPNDRFSAERPEGSISTLTIQRTEQRDSAMYRCASSRGGEQFFGPGTRLTVL.

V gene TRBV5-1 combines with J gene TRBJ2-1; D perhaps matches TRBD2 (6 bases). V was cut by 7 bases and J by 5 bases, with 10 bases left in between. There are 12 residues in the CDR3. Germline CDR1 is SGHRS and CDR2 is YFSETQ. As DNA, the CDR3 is TGCGCCAGCGGGTCGGGGGACAATGAGCAGTTCTTC. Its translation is CASGSGDNEQFF. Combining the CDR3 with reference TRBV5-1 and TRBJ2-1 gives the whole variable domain KAGVTQTPRYLIKTRGQQVTLSCSPISGHRSVSWYQQTPGQGLQFLFEYFSETQRNKGNFPGRFSGRQFSNSRSEMNVSTLELGDSALYLCASGSGDNEQFFGPGTRLTVL.

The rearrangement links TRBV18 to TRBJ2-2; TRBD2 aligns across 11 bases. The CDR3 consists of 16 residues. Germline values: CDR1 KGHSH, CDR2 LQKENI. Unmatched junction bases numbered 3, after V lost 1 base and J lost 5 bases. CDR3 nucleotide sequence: TGTGCCAGCTCACCACTGGGACTAGCGGTGACCGGGGAGCTGTTTTTT. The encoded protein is CASSPLGLAVTGELFF. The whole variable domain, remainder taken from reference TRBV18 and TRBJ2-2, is NAGVMQNPRHLVRRRGQEARLRCSPMKGHSHVYWYRQLPEEGLKFMVYLQKENIIDESGMPKERFSAEFPKEGPSILRIQQVVRGDSAAYFCASSPLGLAVTGELFFGEGSRLTVL.

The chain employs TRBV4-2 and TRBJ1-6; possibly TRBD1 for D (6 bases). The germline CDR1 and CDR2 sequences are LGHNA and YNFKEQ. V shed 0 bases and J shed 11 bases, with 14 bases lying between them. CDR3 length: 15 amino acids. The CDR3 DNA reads TGTGCCAGCAGCCAAGATCCGGGGGCTGGAACACCCCTCCACTTT. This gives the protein CASSQDPGAGTPLHF.

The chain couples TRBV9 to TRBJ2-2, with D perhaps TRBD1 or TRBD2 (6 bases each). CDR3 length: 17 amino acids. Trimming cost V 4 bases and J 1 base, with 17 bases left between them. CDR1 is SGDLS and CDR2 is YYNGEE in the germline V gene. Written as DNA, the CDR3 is TGTGCCAGCAGCTCTGGTGAGGGGGGCTGGAACACCGGGGAGCTGTTTTTT. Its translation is CASSSGEGGWNTGELFF.

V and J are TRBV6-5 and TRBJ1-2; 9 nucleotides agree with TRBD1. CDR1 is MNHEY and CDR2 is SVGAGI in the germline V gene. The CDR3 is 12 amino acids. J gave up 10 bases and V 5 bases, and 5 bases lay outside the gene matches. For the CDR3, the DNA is TGTGCCAGCAGTCAGTACAGGGGGCTCTACACCTTC. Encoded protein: CASSQYRGLYTF.

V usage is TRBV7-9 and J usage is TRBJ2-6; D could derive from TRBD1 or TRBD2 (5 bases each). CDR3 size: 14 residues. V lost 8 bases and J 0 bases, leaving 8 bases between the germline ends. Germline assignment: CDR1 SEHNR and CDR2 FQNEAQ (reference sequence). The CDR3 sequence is CASGGGSGANVLTF. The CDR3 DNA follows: TGTGCCAGCGGGGGTGGCTCTGGGGCCAACGTCCTGACTTTC.

The CDR3 DNA is TGCAGTGCTCCTCATCAAGAGACCCAGTACTTC. It is translated as CSAPHQETQYF. The gene calls are TRBV20-1 and TRBJ2-5, with D unclear. This CDR3 region has 11 residues. Deletions cut 5 bases from V and 2 bases from J, with 6 bases between. The germline CDR1 and CDR2 sequences are DFQATT and SNEGSKA (reference sequence).

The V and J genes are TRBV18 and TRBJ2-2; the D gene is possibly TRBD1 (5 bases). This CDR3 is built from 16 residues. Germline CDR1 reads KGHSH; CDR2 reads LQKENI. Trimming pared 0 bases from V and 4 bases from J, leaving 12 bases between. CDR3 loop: CASSPPSRAGTGELFF. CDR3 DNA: TGTGCCAGCTCACCACCGAGCAGGGCAGGCACCGGGGAGCTGTTTTTT.

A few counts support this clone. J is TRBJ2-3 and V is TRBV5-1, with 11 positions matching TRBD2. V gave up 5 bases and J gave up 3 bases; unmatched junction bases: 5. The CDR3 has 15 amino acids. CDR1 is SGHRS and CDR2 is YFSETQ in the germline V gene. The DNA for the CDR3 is TGCGCCAGCAGAAAAATAGCGGGAGGGACAGATACGCAGTATTTT. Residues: CASRKIAGGTDTQYF.

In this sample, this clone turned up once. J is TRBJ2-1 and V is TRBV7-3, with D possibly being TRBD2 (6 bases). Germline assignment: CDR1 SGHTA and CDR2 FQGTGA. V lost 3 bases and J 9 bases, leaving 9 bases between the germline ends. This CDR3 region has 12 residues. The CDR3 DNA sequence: TGTGCCAGCAGCTTGGAGGGGAGTGAGCAGTTCTTC. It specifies CASSLEGSEQFF. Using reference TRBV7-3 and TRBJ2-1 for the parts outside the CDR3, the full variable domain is GAGVSQTPSNKVTEKGKYVELRCDPISGHTALYWYRQSLGQGPEFLIYFQGTGAADDSGLPNDRFFAVRPEGSVSTLKIQRTERGDSAVYLCASSLEGSEQFFGPGTRLTVL.

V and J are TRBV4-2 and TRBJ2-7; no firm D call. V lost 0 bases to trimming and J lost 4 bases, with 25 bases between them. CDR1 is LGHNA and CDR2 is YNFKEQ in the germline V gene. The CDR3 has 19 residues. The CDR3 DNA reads TGTGCCAGCAGCCAAGAGCCCGTAATGGGCCGCGCTACCCGATACGAGCAGTACTTC. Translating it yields CASSQEPVMGRATRYEQYF.